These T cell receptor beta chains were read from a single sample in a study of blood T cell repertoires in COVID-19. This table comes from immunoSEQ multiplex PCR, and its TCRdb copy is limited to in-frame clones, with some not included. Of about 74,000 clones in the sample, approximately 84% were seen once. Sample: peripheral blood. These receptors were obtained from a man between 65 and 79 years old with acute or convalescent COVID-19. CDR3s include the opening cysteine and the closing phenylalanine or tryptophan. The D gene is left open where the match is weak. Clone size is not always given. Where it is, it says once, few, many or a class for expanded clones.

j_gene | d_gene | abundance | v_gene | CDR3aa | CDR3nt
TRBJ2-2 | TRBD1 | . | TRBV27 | CASSTTGGAGELFF | TGTGCCAGCAGTACGACAGGGGGGGCGGGGGAGCTGTTTTTT
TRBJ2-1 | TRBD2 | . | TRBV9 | CASSPIWRGVGGGSYNEQFF | TGTGCCAGCAGCCCCATATGGCGGGGGGTGGGCGGAGGGTCCTACAATGAGCAGTTCTTC
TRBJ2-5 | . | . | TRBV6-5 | CASRLYTRGETQYF | TGTGCCAGCAGACTGTACACCCGAGGCGAGACCCAGTACTTC
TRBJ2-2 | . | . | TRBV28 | CASSFPGTGELFF | TGTGCCAGCAGTTTCCCGGGCACCGGGGAGCTGTTTTTT
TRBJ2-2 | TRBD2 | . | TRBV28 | CASSFSGSQHGELFF | TGTGCCAGCAGTTTTAGCGGGAGCCAGCACGGGGAGCTGTTTTTT
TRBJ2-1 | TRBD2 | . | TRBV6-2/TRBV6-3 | CASSFLAGPRAEQFF | TGTGCCAGCAGTTTTCTAGCGGGGCCGAGGGCTGAGCAGTTCTTC
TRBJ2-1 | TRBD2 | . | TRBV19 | CASKTSGRYNEQFF | TGTGCCAGTAAGACTAGCGGGAGGTACAATGAGCAGTTCTTC
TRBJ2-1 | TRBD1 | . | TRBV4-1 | CASSQGQFSYNEQFF | TGCGCCAGCAGCCAGGGACAGTTCTCCTACAATGAGCAGTTCTTC
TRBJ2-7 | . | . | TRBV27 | CASGWLAREQYF | TGTGCCAGCGGGTGGCTAGCACGGGAGCAGTACTTC
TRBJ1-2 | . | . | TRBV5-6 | CASSIRSRSLVYGYTF | TGTGCCAGCAGCATTCGATCCAGGTCCCTCGTCTATGGCTACACCTTC
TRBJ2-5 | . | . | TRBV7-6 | CASSPTQGLRGTQYF | TGTGCCAGCAGCCCAACCCAGGGACTCCGAGGGACCCAGTACTTC
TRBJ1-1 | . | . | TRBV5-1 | CASKEGVMNTEAFF | TGCGCCAGCAAGGAGGGCGTTATGAACACTGAAGCTTTCTTT
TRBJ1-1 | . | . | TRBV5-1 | CASSLNQGLGTEAFF | TGCGCCAGCAGCTTAAACCAGGGGCTGGGCACTGAAGCTTTCTTT
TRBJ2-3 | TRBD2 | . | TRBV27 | CASSHLAGGSTDTQYF | TGTGCCAGCAGTCATCTAGCGGGGGGGAGCACAGATACGCAGTATTTT
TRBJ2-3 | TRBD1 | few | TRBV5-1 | CASSQTGEVDTQYF | TGCGCCAGCTCCCAGACAGGGGAAGTAGATACGCAGTATTTT
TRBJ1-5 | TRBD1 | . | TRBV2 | CASSGQGASNQPQHF | TGTGCCAGCAGTGGACAGGGGGCTAGCAATCAGCCCCAGCATTTT
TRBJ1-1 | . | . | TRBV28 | CASSLSTANTEAFF | TGTGCCAGCAGTTTGTCTACAGCTAACACTGAAGCTTTCTTT
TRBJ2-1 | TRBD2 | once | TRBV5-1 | CASSLRLAGQSSYNEQFF | TGCGCCAGCAGCTTAAGACTAGCGGGCCAAAGCTCCTACAATGAGCAGTTCTTC
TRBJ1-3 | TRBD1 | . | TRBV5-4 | CASSIDRGPGNTIYF | TGTGCCAGCAGCATCGACAGGGGGCCTGGAAACACCATATATTTT
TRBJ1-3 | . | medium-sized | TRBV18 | CASSPGQRGNTIYF | TGTGCCAGCTCACCAGGACAGCGAGGAAACACCATATATTTT
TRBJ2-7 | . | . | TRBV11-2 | CASSLIVSSYEQYF | TGTGCCAGCAGCTTAATCGTCAGCTCCTACGAGCAGTACTTC
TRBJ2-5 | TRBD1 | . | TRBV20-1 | CSLDRGTQYF | TGCAGTCTAGACAGGGGGACCCAGTACTTC
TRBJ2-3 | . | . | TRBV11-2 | CASSLIATGRADTQYF | TGTGCCAGCAGCTTAATTGCCACAGGGCGGGCAGATACGCAGTATTTT
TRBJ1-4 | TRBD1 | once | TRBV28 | CASSPSPGQGFNEKLFF | TGTGCCAGCAGCCCTTCCCCGGGACAGGGCTTTAATGAAAAACTGTTTTTT
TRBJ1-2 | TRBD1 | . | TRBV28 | CASTPQGARSSYGYTF | TGTGCCAGCACCCCCCAGGGGGCGCGAAGTTCCTATGGCTACACCTTC
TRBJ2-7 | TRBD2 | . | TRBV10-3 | CATASGGSEQYF | TGTGCCACCGCTAGCGGAGGCAGCGAGCAGTACTTC
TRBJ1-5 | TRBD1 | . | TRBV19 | CASRGDRDEWPQHF | TGTGCCAGTAGGGGGGACAGGGACGAATGGCCCCAGCATTTT
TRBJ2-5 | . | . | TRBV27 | CASSSGLTRGLQETQYF | TGTGCCAGCAGTTCGGGGTTAACTAGAGGGTTGCAAGAGACCCAGTACTTC
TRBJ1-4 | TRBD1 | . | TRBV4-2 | CASSLATGGKLFF | TGTGCCAGCAGCCTTGCTACAGGGGGGAAACTGTTTTTT
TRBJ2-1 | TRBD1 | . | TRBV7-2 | CASSWGTGIGNEQFF | TGTGCCAGCAGCTGGGGGACAGGGATAGGCAATGAGCAGTTCTTC
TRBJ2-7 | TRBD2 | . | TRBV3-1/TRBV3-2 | CASSQPGPLAGVYEQYF | TGTGCCAGCAGCCAGCCAGGCCCACTAGCGGGGGTATACGAGCAGTACTTC
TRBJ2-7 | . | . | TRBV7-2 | CASSERGGEQYF | TGTGCCAGCAGCGAGAGGGGGGGCGAGCAGTACTTC
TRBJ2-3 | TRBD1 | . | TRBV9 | CASSVSIDRGGTDTQYF | TGTGCCAGCAGCGTATCGATCGACAGGGGCGGCACAGATACGCAGTATTTT
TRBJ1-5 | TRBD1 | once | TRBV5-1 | CASSRGQGQPQHF | TGCGCCAGCAGCCGGGGACAGGGACAGCCCCAGCATTTT
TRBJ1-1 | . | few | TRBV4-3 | CASSQESTRNTEAFF | TGCGCCAGCAGCCAAGAATCTACGCGGAACACTGAAGCTTTCTTT
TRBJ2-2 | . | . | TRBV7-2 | CASSFTGSGELFF | TGTGCCAGCAGCTTCACAGGGTCCGGGGAGCTGTTTTTT
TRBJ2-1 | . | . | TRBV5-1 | CASSFRGGYNEQFF | TGCGCCAGCAGCTTTCGAGGGGGCTACAATGAGCAGTTCTTC
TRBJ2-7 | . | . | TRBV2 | CASSPSYEQYF | TGTGCCAGCAGTCCATCCTACGAGCAGTACTTC
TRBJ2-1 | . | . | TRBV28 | CASSLYAQGGNEQFF | TGTGCCAGCAGTTTATATGCACAGGGGGGGAATGAGCAGTTCTTC
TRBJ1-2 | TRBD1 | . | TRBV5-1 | CASSSSGQNYGYTF | TGCGCCAGCAGCTCCTCGGGACAGAACTATGGCTACACCTTC
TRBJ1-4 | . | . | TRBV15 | CATSRGPAAATNEKLFF | TGTGCCACCAGCAGAGGCCCGGCGGCCGCCACTAATGAAAAACTGTTTTTT
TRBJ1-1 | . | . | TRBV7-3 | CASSSTGWAEAFF | TGTGCCAGCAGCTCTACAGGCTGGGCTGAAGCTTTCTTT
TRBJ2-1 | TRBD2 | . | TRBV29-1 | CSVVGGTSGRSYNEQFF | TGCAGCGTTGTAGGGGGCACTAGCGGGAGATCCTACAATGAGCAGTTCTTC
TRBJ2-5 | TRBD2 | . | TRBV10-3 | CAISDMGAGGGRQETQYF | TGTGCCATCAGTGATATGGGAGCGGGGGGGGGCCGCCAAGAGACCCAGTACTTC
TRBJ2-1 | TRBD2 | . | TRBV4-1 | CASSQDLWLAGDYNEQFF | TGCGCCAGCAGCCAAGATCTTTGGCTAGCGGGGGACTACAATGAGCAGTTCTTC
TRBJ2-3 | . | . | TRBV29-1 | CSVDSGRSADTQYF | TGCAGCGTTGATTCCGGCAGGTCCGCAGATACGCAGTATTTT
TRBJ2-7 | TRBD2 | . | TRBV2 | CASSEARGTSGTEQYF | TGTGCCAGCAGTGAAGCCCGCGGGACTAGCGGGACCGAGCAGTACTTC
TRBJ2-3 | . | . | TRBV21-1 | CSGLGWGGNGAKTDTQYF | TGTTCCGGGCTGGGGTGGGGAGGTAACGGGGCGAAAACAGATACGCAGTATTTT
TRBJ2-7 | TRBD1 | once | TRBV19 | CASSMEDRGSTYEQYF | TGTGCCAGTAGTATGGAGGACAGGGGAAGCACCTACGAGCAGTACTTC